These 20 T cell receptor beta chains were sequenced from one sample in a study of T cell repertoires in cytomegalovirus infection. TCRdb fed the reads into MiXCR, producing one record per CDR3 protein. Among 110,000 to 150,000 distinct CDR3 sequences listed, 30% to 40% were seen once. Antigens for these TCRs are unknown. Sequenced here: CD8+ T cells from cultured PBMCs, sampled from culture after CMV antigen stimulation. These receptors came from a human donor in good health (CMV status not recorded). Some clones in this sample may be carry-over from other donors' samples.

This clonotype was detected only a few times. The chain recombines TRBV19 with TRBJ2-7; the D gene is possibly TRBD1 (6 bases). Germline CDR1 and CDR2: LNHDA and SQIVND (reference sequence). The CDR3 consists of 16 residues. The V and J ends lost 3 bases and 3 bases respectively, with 18 bases between them. DNA for the CDR3: TGTGCCAGTAGTATGGATCTAGGGCAGGGGCTCTACGAGCAGTACTTC. Protein sequence: CASSMDLGQGLYEQYF.

This chain joins TRBV27 and TRBJ2-1; D perhaps matches TRBD2 (6 bases). Between the trimmed V and J ends, which lost 0 bases and 10 bases, there was a span of 13 bases. This CDR3 has 14 amino acids. CDR1 and CDR2 (germline): MNHEY, SMNVEV (reference sequence). CDR3: CASSLSLAGKEQFF. In DNA form, the CDR3 reads TGTGCCAGCAGTTTATCGTTGGCGGGGAAGGAGCAGTTCTTC.

This clonotype was seen at least ten times. The CDR3, as DNA: TGTGCCAGCGAAGCACAGACTAGCGGGAGGAATACGCAGTATTTT. Translating it yields CASEAQTSGRNTQYF. The chain couples TRBV7-9 to TRBJ2-3; TRBD2 agrees at 13 bases. CDR1 is SEHNR, CDR2 FQNEAQ, per germline (reference sequence). Germline trimming cut 8 bases from V and 7 bases from J; bases unmatched to any gene: 9. This CDR3 region has 15 residues.

This clonotype was seen repeatedly, ten times or more. The gene calls are TRBV7-8 and TRBJ1-6, with 7 nucleotides matching TRBD1. J was trimmed by 10 bases and V by 1 base; bases with no gene match: 10. CDR3 length: 16 residues. CDR1 SGHVS and CDR2 FQNEAQ come from the germline V gene. The CDR3 loop reads CASSLVGGTVWSPLHF. CDR3 nucleotides: TGTGCCAGCAGCTTAGTCGGGGGGACAGTTTGGTCACCCCTCCACTTT.

This clonotype was seen only once. The chain recombines TRBV28 with TRBJ2-3, with D unclear. CDR3 length: 15 amino acids. The germline CDR1 and CDR2 sequences are MDHEN and SYDVKM. The ends were cut back, 4 bases at V and 2 bases at J, with 13 bases in the middle. The CDR3 DNA reads as TGTGCCAGCAGTTCCCCGGCCGGGTACACAGATACGCAGTATTTT. Translation gives CASSSPAGYTDTQYF.

This clonotype was detected ten times or more. The genes are TRBV7-6 and TRBJ2-5; 12 nucleotides align to TRBD2. The CDR3 consists of 18 residues. Germline V gene sequence: CDR1 SGHVS, CDR2 FNYEAQ. Trimming took 6 bases from V and 2 from J; bases not matched to a gene: 13. The chain's CDR3 is CASSFHLAGGLEQETQYF. The DNA of the CDR3 is TGTGCCAGCAGTTTCCACCTAGCGGGGGGGCTTGAGCAAGAGACCCAGTACTTC. The whole variable domain, filled in from reference TRBV7-6 and TRBJ2-5, reads GAGVSQSPRYKVTKRGQDVALRCDPISGHVSLYWYRQALGQGPEFLTYFNYEAQQDKSGLPNDRFSAERPEGSISTLTIQRTEQRDSAMYRCASSFHLAGGLEQETQYFGPGTRLLVL.

This clonotype was recorded a few times. The chain employs TRBV7-6 and TRBJ2-6, with 12 bases fitting TRBD1. V was clipped by 6 bases and J by 3 bases; unmatched bases: 9. The germline CDR1 and CDR2 sequences are SGHVS and FNYEAQ. The CDR3 length is 18 residues. The CDR3 region has the DNA TGTGCCAGCAGGCCCGGGACAGGGGGCTTTGGTGGGGCCAACGTCCTGACTTTC. As protein: CASRPGTGGFGGANVLTF.

This clonotype was seen a few times. V gene TRBV19 combines with J gene TRBJ2-7; no definite D call. V was clipped by 5 bases and J by 0 bases, with 14 bases between them. This CDR3 contains 15 residues. Germline V gene lookup returns CDR1 LNHDA and CDR2 SQIVND (reference sequence). CDR3 sequence: CASSLTHTSSYEQYF. As DNA, the CDR3 is TGTGCCAGTAGTCTGACGCATACGAGCTCCTACGAGCAGTACTTC.

The chain couples TRBV19 to TRBJ1-2, with a tentative D call TRBD1 (5 bases). Germline lookup yields CDR1 LNHDA and CDR2 SQIVND (reference sequence). V dropped 0 bases and J dropped 8 bases, with 28 bases sitting between them. The length of the CDR3 is 19 residues. For the CDR3, the DNA is TGTGCCAGTAGTATAGATAATTGGCCGGCAGAAGGGGAACAAGGGGGCTACACCTTC. Translating it yields CASSIDNWPAEGEQGGYTF.

The CDR3 protein is CASSLTRWGGEQYF. The CDR3 coding sequence is TGTGCCAGCAGCCTCACAAGGTGGGGGGGGGAGCAGTACTTC. This sequence joins TRBV11-1 and TRBJ2-7, with 7 bases that match TRBD2. CDR1 is SGHAT, CDR2 FQDESV, per germline (reference sequence). This CDR3 region has 14 residues. With V trimmed by 5 bases and J by 7 bases, 11 bases remained unmatched.

The chain recombines TRBV28 with TRBJ1-2; D is perhaps TRBD1 (6 bases). The CDR3 loop spans 16 amino acids. V gave up 1 base and J gave up 2 bases, with 14 bases separating them. Germline V gene sequence: CDR1 MDHEN, CDR2 SYDVKM. The CDR3 here is CASSLSVGGANYGYTF. The CDR3 DNA reads TGTGCCAGCAGTTTATCTGTGGGGGGCGCCAACTATGGCTACACCTTC.

This clonotype was seen at least ten times. The chain uses TRBV5-6 and TRBJ1-1; D not certain. Germline-derived CDR1 and CDR2 are SGHDT and YYEEEE. V was cut by 0 bases and J by 1 base, with 10 bases left in between. This CDR3 contains 15 residues. The CDR3 DNA sequence: TGTGCCAGCAGCTTGGGGGCGTCTTCGAACACTGAAGCTTTCTTT. Its protein is CASSLGASSNTEAFF.

The chain recombines TRBV12-3 or TRBV12-4 with TRBJ1-1, with D possibly being TRBD1 (6 bases). The CDR3 is 13 residues long. V dropped 3 bases and J dropped 6 bases, with 11 bases sitting between them. CDR3 bases: TGTGCCAGCAGTTTTGGGGGCATCGCTGAAGCTTTCTTT. Translation: CASSFGGIAEAFF.

The rearrangement links TRBV7-6 to TRBJ2-7; D not certain. V lost 0 bases and J 3 bases, leaving 6 bases between the germline ends. In germline, CDR1 is SGHVS, CDR2 FNYEAQ. This CDR3 comprises 13 residues. The CDR3 nucleotides are TGTGCCAGCAGCTTAGCGGCCGGCTACGAGCAGTACTTC. This translates into CASSLAAGYEQYF. The full variable domain, its missing parts supplied by reference TRBV7-6 and TRBJ2-7, is GAGVSQSPRYKVTKRGQDVALRCDPISGHVSLYWYRQALGQGPEFLTYFNYEAQQDKSGLPNDRFSAERPEGSISTLTIQRTEQRDSAMYRCASSLAAGYEQYFGPGTRLTVT.

The sample holds many counts of this clonotype. The chain uses TRBV7-3 and TRBJ1-2; D call uncertain. V lost 5 bases and J lost 6, with 16 bases in between. The germline gives CDR1 SGHTA, CDR2 FQGTGA. This CDR3 region has 14 residues. CDR3 in DNA: TGTGCCAGCAGCCCATCCGGGCCCCAGGATGGCTACACCTTC. It translates to CASSPSGPQDGYTF.

The table lists this clonotype with a few counts. The V call is TRBV7-2, the J call TRBJ2-7; 9 bases agree with TRBD2. The J segment lost 3 bases and the V segment lost 1 base, leaving 4 bases of the junction unmatched. There are 15 residues in the CDR3. Germline V gives CDR1 SGHTA, CDR2 FQGNSA. Here the CDR3 DNA reads TGTGCCAGCAGCTTAGAGGGACTAGCTCTCTACGAGCAGTACTTC. Translated, it gives CASSLEGLALYEQYF. Filled out from reference TRBV7-2 and TRBJ2-7, the complete variable domain reads GAGVSQSPSNKVTEKGKDVELRCDPISGHTALYWYRQSLGQGLEFLIYFQGNSAPDKSGLPSDRFSAERTGGSVSTLTIQRTQQEDSAVYLCASSLEGLALYEQYFGPGTRLTVT.

This clonotype was observed a single time. Mismatch with germline at one junction end may stem from a read error. This chain connects TRBV23-1 to TRBJ1-5; 9 nucleotides agree with TRBD1. TRBV23-1 is marked as an open reading frame, function uncertain. This CDR3 has 15 residues. In DNA form, the CDR3 reads TGCGCCAACAGTCAGGACAGGGGAAGCAATCAGCCCCAGCATTTT. Its translation: CANSQDRGSNQPQHF.

Concerning this clonotype: A single base separates this from a much larger clone, so it may be a read error. In DNA, the CDR3 is TGTGCCAGTAGTTCTTCGGGAGACATTCAGTACTTC. Amino acid sequence: CASSSSGDIQYF. This chain links TRBV19 with TRBJ2-4; weak D call: TRBD2 (6 bases). Germline CDR1 and CDR2: LNHDA and SQIVND (reference sequence). The CDR3 contains 12 residues. V was trimmed by 5 bases and J by 8 bases, leaving 10 bases between them.

The sample holds many counts of this clonotype. The chain is built from TRBV11-2 and TRBJ2-1; D unclear. Trimming took 1 base from V and 5 from J, leaving 6 bases between them. Germline CDR1 reads SGHAT; CDR2 reads FQNNGV. CDR3 length: 13 residues. CDR3 loop: CASSLVGNNEQFF. CDR3 in DNA: TGTGCCAGCAGCTTAGTGGGAAACAATGAGCAGTTCTTC.

The rearrangement links TRBV29-1 to TRBJ2-2; 7 bases are a match to TRBD1. CDR1 is SQVTM, CDR2 ANQGSEA, per germline. The CDR3 consists of 14 residues. V shed 6 bases and J 4 bases; nucleotides not matched to a gene: 8. DNA for the CDR3: TGCAGCGTGACGACAGGGTACGGCACCGGGGAGCTGTTTTTT. It is translated as CSVTTGYGTGELFF.